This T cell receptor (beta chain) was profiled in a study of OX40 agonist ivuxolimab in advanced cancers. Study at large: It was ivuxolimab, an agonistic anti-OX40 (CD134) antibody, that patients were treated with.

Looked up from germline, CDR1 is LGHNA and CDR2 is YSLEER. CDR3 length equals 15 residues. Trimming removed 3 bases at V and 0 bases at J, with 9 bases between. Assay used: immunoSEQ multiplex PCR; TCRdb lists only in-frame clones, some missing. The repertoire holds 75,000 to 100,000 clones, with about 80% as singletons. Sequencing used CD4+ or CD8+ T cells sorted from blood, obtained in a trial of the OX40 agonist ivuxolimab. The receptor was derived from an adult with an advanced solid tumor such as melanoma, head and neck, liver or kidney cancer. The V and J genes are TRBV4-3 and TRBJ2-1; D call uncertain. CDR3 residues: CASSQGTSSYNEQFF. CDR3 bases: TGCGCCAGCAGCCAGGGTACGAGCTCCTACAATGAGCAGTTCTTC.